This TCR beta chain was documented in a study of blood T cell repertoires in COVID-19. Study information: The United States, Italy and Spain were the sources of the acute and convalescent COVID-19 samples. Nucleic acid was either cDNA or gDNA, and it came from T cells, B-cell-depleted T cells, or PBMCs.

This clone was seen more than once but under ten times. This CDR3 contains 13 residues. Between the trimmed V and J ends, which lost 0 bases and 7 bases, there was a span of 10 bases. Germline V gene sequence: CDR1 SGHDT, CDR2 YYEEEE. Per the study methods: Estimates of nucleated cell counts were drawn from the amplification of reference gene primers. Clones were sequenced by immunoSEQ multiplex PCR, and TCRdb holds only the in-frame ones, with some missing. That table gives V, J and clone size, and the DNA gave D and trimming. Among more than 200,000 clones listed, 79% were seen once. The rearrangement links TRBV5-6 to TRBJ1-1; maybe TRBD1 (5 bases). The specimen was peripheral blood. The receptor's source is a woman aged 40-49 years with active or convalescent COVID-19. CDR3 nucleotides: TGTGCCAGCAGCTTGGTCAGGGCCGGTGAAGCTTTCTTT. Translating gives CASSLVRAGEAFF. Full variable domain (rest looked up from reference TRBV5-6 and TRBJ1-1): DAGVTQSPTHLIKTRGQQVTLRCSPKSGHDTVSWYQQALGQGPQFIFQYYEEEERQRGNFPDRFSGHQFPNYSSELNVNALLLGDSALYLCASSLVRAGEAFFGQGTRLTVV.